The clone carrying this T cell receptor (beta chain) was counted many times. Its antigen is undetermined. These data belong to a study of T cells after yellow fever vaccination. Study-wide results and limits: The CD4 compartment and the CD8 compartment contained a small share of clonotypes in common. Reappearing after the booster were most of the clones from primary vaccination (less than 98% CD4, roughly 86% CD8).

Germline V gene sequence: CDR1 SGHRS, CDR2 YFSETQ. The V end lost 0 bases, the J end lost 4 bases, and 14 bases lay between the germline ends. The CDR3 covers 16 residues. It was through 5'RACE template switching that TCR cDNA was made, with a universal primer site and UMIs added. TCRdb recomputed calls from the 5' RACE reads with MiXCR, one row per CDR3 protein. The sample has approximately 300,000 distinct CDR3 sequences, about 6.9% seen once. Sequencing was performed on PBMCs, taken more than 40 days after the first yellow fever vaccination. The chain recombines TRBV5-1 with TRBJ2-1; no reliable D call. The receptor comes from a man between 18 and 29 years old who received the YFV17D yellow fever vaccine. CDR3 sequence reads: CASSLEPHSKYNEQFF. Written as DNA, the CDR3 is TGCGCCAGCAGCTTGGAGCCGCACTCAAAGTACAATGAGCAGTTCTTC.